The source of this TCR beta chain is a study of control samples from healthy donors and cancer patients. Sequencing was performed with immunoSEQ multiplex PCR; in TCRdb, only in-frame clones are kept and a portion is missing. In the table there are some 130,000 clones, 75% to 95% of which are singletons. V lost 7 bases, J lost 7 bases, and 13 bases lay in between. This CDR3 has 12 amino acids. Germline V gene data show CDR1 as SGHVS and CDR2 as FQNEAQ. The specimen was blood. The rearrangement joins TRBV7-8 to TRBJ1-1; a weak D match, TRBD1 (6 bases). The sequence was obtained from a man in his forties in good health. DNA of the CDR3: TGTGCCAGCACATACAGGGTGGATGAAGCTTTCTTT. Translation: CASTYRVDEAFF.